The next 30 T cell receptor beta chains were all read from a single sample in a study of blood T cell repertoires in COVID-19. Sequenced by immunoSEQ multiplex PCR; TCRdb stores in-frame clones only, minus some. Found here are around 300,000 clones, almost 90% of them singletons; the top ten hold roughly 4.3%. The sequenced sample consisted of PBMCs or T cells enriched from blood (not recorded which). The receptor set was obtained from a young woman with acute COVID-19.

V and J are TRBV5-1 and TRBJ1-2, with 9 positions matching TRBD1. The CDR3 contains 15 residues. CDR1 is SGHRS and CDR2 is YFSETQ in the germline V gene. V trimming: 3 bases; J trimming: 4 bases; junction bases outside the gene matches: 7. The chain's CDR3 is CASSSQGALGYGYTF. CDR3 bases: TGCGCCAGCAGCTCACAGGGGGCTCTGGGCTATGGCTACACCTTC.

The sample holds a few counts of this clone. This chain connects TRBV2 to TRBJ1-5; TRBD1 matches 7 bases. Germline V lookup: CDR1 SNHLY, CDR2 FYNNEI. The CDR3 sequence is 17 residues long. V lost 8 bases, J lost 0 bases, and 13 bases stayed unmatched. CDR3 amino acids: CASAAPGQIYSNQPQHF. The CDR3 DNA is TGTGCCAGCGCTGCTCCGGGACAGATATATAGCAATCAGCCCCAGCATTTT.

V and J are TRBV5-1 and TRBJ2-7; 7 bases align to TRBD2. The CDR3 loop spans 16 amino acids. V shed 5 bases, J shed 0 bases, and the junction held 11 bases outside the gene matches. Germline assignment: CDR1 SGHRS and CDR2 YFSETQ. CDR3 bases: TGCGCCAGCAGTCCCGGGAGGCGGAGGAGCTCCTACGAGCAGTACTTC. This encodes CASSPGRRRSSYEQYF.

The CDR3 DNA sequence: TGTGCCAGCAGCCCGACTAGCGAGGGCACAGATACGCAGTATTTT. This encodes CASSPTSEGTDTQYF. The chain carries TRBV6-5 and TRBJ2-3, with 8 bases identical to TRBD2. The CDR3 consists of 15 residues. The germline gives CDR1 MNHEY, CDR2 SVGAGI. Trimming took 6 bases from V and 1 from J; bases not matched to a gene: 6.

This clone came up a few times. Germline is not matched at one junction end, which may reflect a read error. The rearrangement links TRBV7-8 to TRBJ1-2; the match to TRBD1 covers 8 bases. The CDR3 loop spans 14 amino acids. From germline, CDR1 is SGHVS and CDR2 FQNEAQ. Here the CDR3 DNA reads TGTGCCAGCAGCTCGGACAGGGAGGAGGCTCCTAGAGGCTTC. It codes for CASSSDREEAPRGF.

This clone occurred once. The chain is built from TRBV15 and TRBJ1-2; the D gene is possibly TRBD1 (5 bases). Germline V gives CDR1 LNHNV, CDR2 YYDKDF (reference sequence). Trimming removed 0 bases from V and 10 bases from J, with 18 bases in between. This CDR3 has 15 residues. The CDR3 spells CATSRDIASKGDYTF. For the CDR3, the DNA is TGTGCCACCAGCAGAGATATTGCAAGCAAAGGGGACTACACCTTC.

This clone was recorded only once. V usage is TRBV27 and J usage is TRBJ1-4; 10 bases align to TRBD1. CDR3 length: 15 amino acids. Germline assignment: CDR1 MNHEY and CDR2 SMNVEV (reference sequence). With V trimmed by 4 bases and J by 7 bases, 6 bases remained unmatched. The CDR3 is CASSSTGGMGEKLFF. The CDR3 region has the DNA TGTGCCAGCAGTTCGACAGGGGGCATGGGTGAAAAACTGTTTTTT.

The chain uses TRBV28 and TRBJ1-1; 10 nucleotides align to TRBD1. CDR3 length: 16 residues. V dropped 4 bases and J dropped 4; count of bases not matched to a gene: 9. Germline loops: CDR1 MDHEN, CDR2 SYDVKM. DNA of the CDR3: TGTGCCAGCAGTTCTTACCGGGACAGGGGTTCCACTGAAGCTTTCTTT. This codes for CASSSYRDRGSTEAFF.

This chain links TRBV5-1 with TRBJ1-3; D call uncertain. The length of the CDR3 is 14 residues. Trimming took 0 bases from V and 2 from J, leaving 6 bases between them. Germline CDR1 is SGHRS and CDR2 is YFSETQ. CDR3 protein: CASSLAGTGNTIYF. The CDR3 DNA sequence: TGCGCCAGCAGCTTGGCCGGGACTGGAAACACCATATATTTT.

This chain connects TRBV18 to TRBJ1-1; 7 bases agree with TRBD1. The CDR3 is made up of 15 amino acids. Germline CDR1 and CDR2: KGHSH and LQKENI. Trimming cost V 2 bases and J 6 bases; bases outside gene matches: 9. CDR3 coding DNA: TGTGCCAGCTCACCAACGACAGGGCTGGGTCCTGAAGCTTTCTTT. This codes for CASSPTTGLGPEAFF.

The chain is built from TRBV18 and TRBJ1-1, with 9 nucleotides matching TRBD1. The germline gives CDR1 KGHSH, CDR2 LQKENI. The CDR3 extends over 15 amino acids. V lost 8 bases, J lost 6 bases, and 13 bases stayed unmatched. The CDR3 here is CASRTTGGLVAEAFF. The CDR3 coding sequence is TGTGCCAGCCGAACGACAGGGGGGCTGGTCGCTGAAGCTTTCTTT. Using reference TRBV18 and TRBJ1-1 for the parts outside the CDR3, the full variable domain is NAGVMQNPRHLVRRRGQEARLRCSPMKGHSHVYWYRQLPEEGLKFMVYLQKENIIDESGMPKERFSAEFPKEGPSILRIQQVVRGDSAAYFCASRTTGGLVAEAFFGQGTRLTVV.

The chain combines TRBV4-2 with TRBJ2-3; 8 nucleotides align to TRBD1. Trimming took 6 bases from V and 6 from J; bases not matched to a gene: 8. Germline V gene data show CDR1 as LGHNA and CDR2 as YNFKEQ. This CDR3 has 14 residues. The CDR3 region is CASRPTGDLDTQYF. In DNA, the CDR3 is TGTGCCAGCAGGCCGACAGGGGATCTGGATACGCAGTATTTT.

The genes are TRBV28 and TRBJ2-1, with TRBD2 matching 7 bases. The germline gives CDR1 MDHEN, CDR2 SYDVKM. V was clipped by 2 bases and J by 3 bases; unmatched bases: 7. CDR3 length: 16 residues. In DNA, the CDR3 is TGTGCCAGCAGTTTAGGAGGCGGGGGTGGCTACAATGAGCAGTTCTTC. It is translated as CASSLGGGGGYNEQFF.

The chain joins TRBV19 to TRBJ2-1, with 7 positions matching TRBD2. The CDR3 is 14 residues long. Germline trimming cut 2 bases from V and 7 bases from J; bases unmatched to any gene: 5. From germline, CDR1 is LNHDA and CDR2 SQIVND (reference sequence). CDR3: CASSIRAGKNEQFF. In DNA form, the CDR3 reads TGTGCCAGTAGTATAAGAGCGGGAAAGAATGAGCAGTTCTTC.

The chain uses TRBV9 and TRBJ2-7; 11 bases are a match to TRBD1. The CDR3 sequence is 15 residues long. The V and J ends lost 4 bases and 7 bases, in that order; junction bases with no gene match: 10. Germline values: CDR1 SGDLS, CDR2 YYNGEE. CDR3 nucleotide sequence: TGTGCCAGCAGCCTCGGAGGACAGGGGGCAGGTGAGCAGTACTTC. It codes for CASSLGGQGAGEQYF.

The chain has TRBV19 and TRBJ1-2, with 8 positions matching TRBD1. CDR3 length equals 13 residues. Unmatched junction bases numbered 0, after V lost 2 bases and J lost 4 bases. Germline CDR1 reads LNHDA; CDR2 reads SQIVND (reference sequence). In DNA form, the CDR3 reads TGTGCCAGTAGTATAACAGGGGGCTATGGCTACACCTTC. This encodes CASSITGGYGYTF.

The rearrangement joins TRBV27 to TRBJ2-7; 7 bases fit TRBD1. Germline loops: CDR1 MNHEY, CDR2 SMNVEV (reference sequence). The trim removed 5 bases at V and 6 bases at J, leaving 10 bases unmatched. The CDR3 extends over 14 amino acids. CDR3 loop: CASSAYRGISEQYF. CDR3 in DNA: TGTGCCAGCAGTGCCTACAGGGGAATCTCCGAGCAGTACTTC.

This clone was picked up a small number of times. This chain uses TRBV11-2 with TRBJ1-6; weak D call: TRBD1 (6 bases). The V end was cut by 6 bases, the J end by 0 bases, with 12 bases between. This CDR3 contains 16 residues. In germline, CDR1 is SGHAT, CDR2 FQNNGV. CDR3 bases: TGTGCCAGCAGGTCCACAGGGAGCTCCTATAATTCACCCCTCCACTTT. Its protein is CASRSTGSSYNSPLHF.

This chain uses TRBV5-1 with TRBJ2-2; possibly TRBD2 for D (5 bases). The CDR3 extends over 14 amino acids. Deletions cut 2 bases from V and 3 bases from J, with 8 bases between. Germline V gene data show CDR1 as SGHRS and CDR2 as YFSETQ. CDR3 amino acids: CASSFSGYTGELFF. CDR3 coding DNA: TGCGCCAGCAGCTTCAGCGGATACACCGGGGAGCTGTTTTTT.

The chain couples TRBV11-3 to TRBJ2-7; perhaps TRBD1 as D (5 bases). The germline V and J ends were trimmed by 5 bases and 5 bases, with 10 bases remaining between them. The CDR3 runs 12 residues. Looked up from germline, CDR1 is SGHNT and CDR2 is YENEEA. The CDR3 reads CASSPQGDEQYF. In DNA, the CDR3 is TGTGCCAGCAGCCCTCAAGGGGACGAGCAGTACTTC. The full variable domain, rest sourced from reference TRBV11-3 and TRBJ2-7, is EAGVVQSPRYKIIEKKQPVAFWCNPISGHNTLYWYLQNLGQGPELLIRYENEEAVDDSQLPKDRFSAERLKGVDSTLKIQPAELGDSAVYLCASSPQGDEQYFGPGTRLTVT.

The V and J genes are TRBV2 and TRBJ2-6, with unresolved D. Germline V gene lookup returns CDR1 SNHLY and CDR2 FYNNEI. Trimming pared 3 bases from V and 0 bases from J, leaving 9 bases between. The CDR3 is 16 amino acids. The CDR3 protein is CASSESGSSGANVLTF. CDR3 DNA: TGTGCCAGCAGTGAGTCAGGTAGCTCTGGGGCCAACGTCCTGACTTTC. Complete variable domain (other parts from reference TRBV2 and TRBJ2-6): EPEVTQTPSHQVTQMGQEVILRCVPISNHLYFYWYRQILGQKVEFLVSFYNNEISEKSEIFDDQFSVERPDGSNFTLKIRSTKLEDSAMYFCASSESGSSGANVLTFGAGSRLTVL.

The gene calls are TRBV7-3 and TRBJ2-1; 14 bases agree with TRBD2. The germline gives CDR1 SGHTA, CDR2 FQGTGA. This CDR3 is built from 19 residues. The V gene end was trimmed by 2 bases and the J gene end by 7 bases; junction bases not matched to a gene: 13. The CDR3 nucleotides read TGTGCCAGCAGCTTACGACCCGTAGGGACTAGCGGGAGAGGTAATGAGCAGTTCTTC. Protein product: CASSLRPVGTSGRGNEQFF.

This clone appeared a single time. CDR3 sequence: CASSEVADTQYF. In nucleotides, the CDR3 is TGTGCCAGCAGTGAAGTAGCAGATACGCAGTATTTT. The rearrangement joins TRBV2 to TRBJ2-3, with D hard to call. CDR1 SNHLY and CDR2 FYNNEI come from the germline V gene. The CDR3 consists of 12 residues. V was clipped by 1 base and J by 4 bases, with 3 bases between them.

The V gene is TRBV28, the J gene TRBJ2-1, with 12 bases lining up with TRBD1. There are 15 residues in the CDR3. V trimming: 6 bases; J trimming: 7 bases; junction bases outside the gene matches: 7. Germline CDR1 and CDR2: MDHEN and SYDVKM. CDR3 protein: CASSPGQGAPNEQFF. The CDR3 coding sequence is TGTGCCAGCAGCCCGGGACAGGGGGCGCCTAATGAGCAGTTCTTC.

With regard to this clone: A much larger clone differs from this one at a single base, so this may be a read error. The chain couples TRBV3-1 (or the pseudogene TRBV3-2) to TRBJ1-2; TRBD1 is a possible D gene (6 bases). With 0 bases removed from V and 3 bases from J, the gap between germline ends came to 8 bases. Germline CDR1 is LGHDT and CDR2 is YNNKEL (reference sequence). This CDR3 is 14 amino acids long. CDR3 region: CASSQEGGDYGYTF. CDR3 in DNA: TGTGCCAGCAGCCAAGAAGGGGGGGACTATGGCTACACCTTC.

The chain has TRBV5-1 and TRBJ1-2; 8 nucleotides align to TRBD1. The CDR3 extends over 14 amino acids. Germline V gene data show CDR1 as SGHRS and CDR2 as YFSETQ. Germline trimming cut 2 bases from V and 8 bases from J; bases unmatched to any gene: 8. The CDR3 reads CASSLTQGAMGYTF. The CDR3 nucleotides read TGCGCCAGCAGCTTAACCCAGGGGGCAATGGGCTACACCTTC.

The J gene is TRBJ1-5, the V gene TRBV19; 8 nucleotides match TRBD1. The germline CDR1 and CDR2 sequences are LNHDA and SQIVND (reference sequence). With V trimmed by 7 bases and J by 1 base, 6 bases remained unmatched. The CDR3 extends over 15 amino acids. CDR3 region: CASIQGAGSNQPQHF. The CDR3 DNA reads as TGTGCCAGTATTCAGGGGGCGGGAAGCAATCAGCCCCAGCATTTT.

The gene calls are TRBV29-1 and TRBJ2-2; tentative D call: TRBD2 (5 bases). Per the germline V gene, CDR1 is SQVTM and CDR2 is ANQGSEA. CDR3 length: 14 amino acids. Trimming removed 4 bases from V and 0 bases from J, with 9 bases in between. The CDR3 here is CSVVPGSNTGELFF. CDR3 coding DNA: TGCAGCGTTGTTCCGGGGTCGAACACCGGGGAGCTGTTTTTT.

This clone occurred once. The chain joins TRBV28 to TRBJ1-2; unclear D gene. CDR3 size: 12 residues. The germline V and J ends were trimmed by 5 bases and 10 bases, with 14 bases remaining between them. The germline gives CDR1 MDHEN, CDR2 SYDVKM. Written as DNA, the CDR3 is TGTGCCAGCAGTCTTAGACTCGGAGCCTACACCTTC. Encoded protein: CASSLRLGAYTF.

The chain has TRBV3-1 (or the pseudogene TRBV3-2) and TRBJ1-2; D not certain. Trimming removed 4 bases from V and 8 bases from J, with 26 bases in between. Germline lookup yields CDR1 LGHDT and CDR2 YNNKEL (reference sequence). The CDR3 contains 17 residues. CDR3 in amino acids: CASSLNGGPASGGGYTF. CDR3 bases: TGTGCCAGCAGCCTAAATGGAGGGCCCGCCTCGGGAGGGGGCTACACCTTC.